This T cell receptor (beta chain) is from a study of Graves' ophthalmopathy and Graves' hyperthyroidism. On the study more broadly: Peripheral blood was gathered at the point of initial diagnosis, before any treatment started.

The TCR beta CDR3 regions underwent amplification from RNA transcripts. A first-round RT-PCR used HTBI primers, followed by a second-round multiplex PCR. MiXCR was run by TCRdb on the multiplex PCR reads, yielding one entry per CDR3 protein. This table has approximately 460,000 distinct CDR3 sequences, around 15% appearing once. V lost 3 bases and J lost 3, with 11 bases in between. Germline loops: CDR1 DFQATT, CDR2 SNEGSKA (reference sequence). This CDR3 spans 14 amino acids. This TCR was sampled from a woman between 25 and 40 years old with Graves' ophthalmopathy. The chain is built from TRBV20-1 and TRBJ2-2, with a tentative D call TRBD2 (6 bases). The sequencing sample was made of blood. The CDR3, as DNA: TGCAGTGCTAGGGGGGGATTGGACACCGGGGAGCTGTTTTTT. Translated: CSARGGLDTGELFF.